This record looks at one T cell receptor (beta chain) sequence and its context. The antigen remains undetermined. Trimming at V came to 8 bases and at J to 5 bases, leaving 8 bases not matched to a gene. There are 14 residues in the CDR3. CDR1 and CDR2 from the germline V gene are MNHEY and SMNVEV (reference sequence). TCR beta libraries were prepared from cDNA with unique molecular identifiers. A population of roughly 0.9 to 11 million T cells gave rise to a few hundred thousand cDNA molecules. TCRdb re-called the PCR reads with MiXCR, one entry per CDR3 protein. In the table there are some 690,000 distinct CDR3 sequences, roughly 30% of which are singletons. This sample was included in a study of post-analysis software for immune sequencing data. Study details: The patients showed relapsing-remitting, secondary progressive and progressive-relapsing multiple sclerosis courses. Whole-study results and caveats: Roughly 5 TRBV segments occurring more often in patients than controls included TRBV5-6, TRBV5-1 and TRBV20-1. Those samples that were prepared in the same batch co-clustered strongly by F measure. Multiple sclerosis patients showed significantly lower normalized Chao1 diversity than controls did.

The sequence was obtained from a girl between 5 and 17 years old with multiple sclerosis. Sequenced material: blood. The gene calls are TRBV27 and TRBJ2-1; TRBD2 agrees at 8 bases. CDR3 sequence (DNA): TGTGCCAGCCAACGGGGGGGGATCCACAATGAGCAGTTCTTC. Protein product: CASQRGGIHNEQFF.